Each of the 8 T cell receptor beta chains below was sequenced from the same sample in a study of blood T cell repertoires in COVID-19. The assay was immunoSEQ multiplex PCR, and TCRdb's table has in-frame clones only and misses some. The data show around 130,000 clones, with approximately 80% seen just once and 9.5% to 13% held by the top ten. The sample comprised peripheral blood. The receptors were gathered from a human donor in a cohort sampled during active COVID-19.

The rearrangement uses TRBV10-3 and TRBJ2-1; D call uncertain. This CDR3 has 13 residues. Trimming pared 3 bases from V and 1 base from J, leaving 4 bases between. Germline CDR1 reads ENHRY; CDR2 reads SYGVKD. CDR3 DNA: TGTGCCATCAGTGACTCTTCCTACAATGAGCAGTTCTTC. Amino acid sequence: CAISDSSYNEQFF.

Worth noting for this clone: Other nucleotide sequences from this sample produce the same CDR3. The chain is built from TRBV4-2 and TRBJ2-3; tentative D call: TRBD1 (5 bases). Germline-derived CDR1 and CDR2 are LGHNA and YNFKEQ. Between the trimmed V and J ends, which lost 3 bases and 4 bases, there was a span of 8 bases. The CDR3 runs 13 residues. The DNA of the CDR3 is TGTGCCAGCAGCCAGGGGCTAGCAGATACGCAGTATTTT. Its translation: CASSQGLADTQYF.

The rearrangement joins TRBV5-5 to TRBJ1-2; D unclear. CDR3 length equals 13 residues. Trimming removed 4 bases from V and 2 bases from J, with 9 bases in between. Germline V lookup: CDR1 SGHKS, CDR2 YYEKEE (reference sequence). This CDR3 is CASSETTNYGYTF. CDR3 in DNA: TGTGCCAGCAGCGAGACGACAAACTATGGCTACACCTTC.

This chain joins TRBV3-1 (or the pseudogene TRBV3-2) and TRBJ1-5, with D possibly TRBD1 on 6 matching bases. CDR1 LGHDT and CDR2 YNNKEL come from the germline V gene (reference sequence). The length of the CDR3 is 15 residues. V was cut by 6 bases and J by 2 bases, with 14 bases left in between. The CDR3 protein is CASSRKQGRNQPQHF. CDR3 DNA sequence: TGTGCCAGCAGTCGTAAACAGGGCCGCAATCAGCCCCAGCATTTT.

V gene TRBV11-1 combines with J gene TRBJ2-3; 9 positions match TRBD2. The germline V gene encodes CDR1 SGHAT and CDR2 FQDESV (reference sequence). V lost 4 bases, J lost 1 base, and 3 bases stayed unmatched. The length of the CDR3 is 15 residues. The CDR3 reads CASSSLAGRTDTQYF. For the CDR3, the DNA is TGTGCCAGCAGCTCCCTAGCGGGGCGCACAGATACGCAGTATTTT.

The chain couples TRBV18 to TRBJ2-6, with a possible D match to TRBD1 (6 bases). CDR3 size: 15 residues. Trimming shortened V by 8 bases and J by 2 bases, and 13 bases separated the two germline ends. The germline CDR1 and CDR2 sequences are KGHSH and LQKENI. The DNA for the CDR3 is TGTGCCAGCCTACTGGGGGCTACTGGGGCCAACGTCCTGACTTTC. Its translation: CASLLGATGANVLTF.

The rearrangement uses TRBV27 and TRBJ2-3, with 11 nucleotides matching TRBD1. Trimming cost V 7 bases and J 6 bases; bases outside gene matches: 6. Looked up from germline, CDR1 is MNHEY and CDR2 is SMNVEV (reference sequence). The CDR3 covers 14 residues. CDR3 residues: CASTRTGGFDTQYF. As DNA, the CDR3 is TGTGCCAGCACCCGGACAGGGGGCTTCGATACGCAGTATTTT.

The chain couples TRBV2 to TRBJ2-7, with 11 bases identical to TRBD1. V gave up 5 bases and J gave up 1 base; unmatched junction bases: 10. This CDR3 has 17 residues. CDR1 is SNHLY, CDR2 FYNNEI, per germline. The CDR3 DNA sequence: TGTGCCAGCAGTCCGAATACGGACAGGGGGCTATCCTACGAGCAGTACTTC. Translated: CASSPNTDRGLSYEQYF.